The clone carrying this T cell receptor (beta chain) came up once. The CDR3 spans 15 residues. CDR1 and CDR2 from the germline V gene are SGHTA and FQGNSA. With 2 bases clipped from V and 6 bases from J, the junction kept 8 bases outside the gene matches. Authors' data handling: Reference gene primers were amplified, and this amplification served to estimate nucleated cell counts. Measured with immunoSEQ multiplex PCR; TCRdb has only the in-frame clones, and not every one. The V and J calls and clone size are taken from that table; D and trimming were inferred from the DNA. The sample includes some 260,000 clones, 70% to 90% of them seen just once. The sample comes from a study of blood T cell repertoires in COVID-19. Study context: Donors in the United States, Italy and Spain gave samples during acute or convalescent COVID-19. T cells, B-cell-depleted T cells, or PBMCs supplied cDNA or gDNA.

This sequence originates from a man between 18 and 35 years old with active or convalescent COVID-19. Sequenced input: peripheral blood. The gene calls are TRBV7-2 and TRBJ2-3, with 7 bases that match TRBD2. The CDR3 bases are TGTGCCAGCAGCTTACTAGCGGTTAACCCGGATACGCAGTATTTT. Translation gives CASSLLAVNPDTQYF.